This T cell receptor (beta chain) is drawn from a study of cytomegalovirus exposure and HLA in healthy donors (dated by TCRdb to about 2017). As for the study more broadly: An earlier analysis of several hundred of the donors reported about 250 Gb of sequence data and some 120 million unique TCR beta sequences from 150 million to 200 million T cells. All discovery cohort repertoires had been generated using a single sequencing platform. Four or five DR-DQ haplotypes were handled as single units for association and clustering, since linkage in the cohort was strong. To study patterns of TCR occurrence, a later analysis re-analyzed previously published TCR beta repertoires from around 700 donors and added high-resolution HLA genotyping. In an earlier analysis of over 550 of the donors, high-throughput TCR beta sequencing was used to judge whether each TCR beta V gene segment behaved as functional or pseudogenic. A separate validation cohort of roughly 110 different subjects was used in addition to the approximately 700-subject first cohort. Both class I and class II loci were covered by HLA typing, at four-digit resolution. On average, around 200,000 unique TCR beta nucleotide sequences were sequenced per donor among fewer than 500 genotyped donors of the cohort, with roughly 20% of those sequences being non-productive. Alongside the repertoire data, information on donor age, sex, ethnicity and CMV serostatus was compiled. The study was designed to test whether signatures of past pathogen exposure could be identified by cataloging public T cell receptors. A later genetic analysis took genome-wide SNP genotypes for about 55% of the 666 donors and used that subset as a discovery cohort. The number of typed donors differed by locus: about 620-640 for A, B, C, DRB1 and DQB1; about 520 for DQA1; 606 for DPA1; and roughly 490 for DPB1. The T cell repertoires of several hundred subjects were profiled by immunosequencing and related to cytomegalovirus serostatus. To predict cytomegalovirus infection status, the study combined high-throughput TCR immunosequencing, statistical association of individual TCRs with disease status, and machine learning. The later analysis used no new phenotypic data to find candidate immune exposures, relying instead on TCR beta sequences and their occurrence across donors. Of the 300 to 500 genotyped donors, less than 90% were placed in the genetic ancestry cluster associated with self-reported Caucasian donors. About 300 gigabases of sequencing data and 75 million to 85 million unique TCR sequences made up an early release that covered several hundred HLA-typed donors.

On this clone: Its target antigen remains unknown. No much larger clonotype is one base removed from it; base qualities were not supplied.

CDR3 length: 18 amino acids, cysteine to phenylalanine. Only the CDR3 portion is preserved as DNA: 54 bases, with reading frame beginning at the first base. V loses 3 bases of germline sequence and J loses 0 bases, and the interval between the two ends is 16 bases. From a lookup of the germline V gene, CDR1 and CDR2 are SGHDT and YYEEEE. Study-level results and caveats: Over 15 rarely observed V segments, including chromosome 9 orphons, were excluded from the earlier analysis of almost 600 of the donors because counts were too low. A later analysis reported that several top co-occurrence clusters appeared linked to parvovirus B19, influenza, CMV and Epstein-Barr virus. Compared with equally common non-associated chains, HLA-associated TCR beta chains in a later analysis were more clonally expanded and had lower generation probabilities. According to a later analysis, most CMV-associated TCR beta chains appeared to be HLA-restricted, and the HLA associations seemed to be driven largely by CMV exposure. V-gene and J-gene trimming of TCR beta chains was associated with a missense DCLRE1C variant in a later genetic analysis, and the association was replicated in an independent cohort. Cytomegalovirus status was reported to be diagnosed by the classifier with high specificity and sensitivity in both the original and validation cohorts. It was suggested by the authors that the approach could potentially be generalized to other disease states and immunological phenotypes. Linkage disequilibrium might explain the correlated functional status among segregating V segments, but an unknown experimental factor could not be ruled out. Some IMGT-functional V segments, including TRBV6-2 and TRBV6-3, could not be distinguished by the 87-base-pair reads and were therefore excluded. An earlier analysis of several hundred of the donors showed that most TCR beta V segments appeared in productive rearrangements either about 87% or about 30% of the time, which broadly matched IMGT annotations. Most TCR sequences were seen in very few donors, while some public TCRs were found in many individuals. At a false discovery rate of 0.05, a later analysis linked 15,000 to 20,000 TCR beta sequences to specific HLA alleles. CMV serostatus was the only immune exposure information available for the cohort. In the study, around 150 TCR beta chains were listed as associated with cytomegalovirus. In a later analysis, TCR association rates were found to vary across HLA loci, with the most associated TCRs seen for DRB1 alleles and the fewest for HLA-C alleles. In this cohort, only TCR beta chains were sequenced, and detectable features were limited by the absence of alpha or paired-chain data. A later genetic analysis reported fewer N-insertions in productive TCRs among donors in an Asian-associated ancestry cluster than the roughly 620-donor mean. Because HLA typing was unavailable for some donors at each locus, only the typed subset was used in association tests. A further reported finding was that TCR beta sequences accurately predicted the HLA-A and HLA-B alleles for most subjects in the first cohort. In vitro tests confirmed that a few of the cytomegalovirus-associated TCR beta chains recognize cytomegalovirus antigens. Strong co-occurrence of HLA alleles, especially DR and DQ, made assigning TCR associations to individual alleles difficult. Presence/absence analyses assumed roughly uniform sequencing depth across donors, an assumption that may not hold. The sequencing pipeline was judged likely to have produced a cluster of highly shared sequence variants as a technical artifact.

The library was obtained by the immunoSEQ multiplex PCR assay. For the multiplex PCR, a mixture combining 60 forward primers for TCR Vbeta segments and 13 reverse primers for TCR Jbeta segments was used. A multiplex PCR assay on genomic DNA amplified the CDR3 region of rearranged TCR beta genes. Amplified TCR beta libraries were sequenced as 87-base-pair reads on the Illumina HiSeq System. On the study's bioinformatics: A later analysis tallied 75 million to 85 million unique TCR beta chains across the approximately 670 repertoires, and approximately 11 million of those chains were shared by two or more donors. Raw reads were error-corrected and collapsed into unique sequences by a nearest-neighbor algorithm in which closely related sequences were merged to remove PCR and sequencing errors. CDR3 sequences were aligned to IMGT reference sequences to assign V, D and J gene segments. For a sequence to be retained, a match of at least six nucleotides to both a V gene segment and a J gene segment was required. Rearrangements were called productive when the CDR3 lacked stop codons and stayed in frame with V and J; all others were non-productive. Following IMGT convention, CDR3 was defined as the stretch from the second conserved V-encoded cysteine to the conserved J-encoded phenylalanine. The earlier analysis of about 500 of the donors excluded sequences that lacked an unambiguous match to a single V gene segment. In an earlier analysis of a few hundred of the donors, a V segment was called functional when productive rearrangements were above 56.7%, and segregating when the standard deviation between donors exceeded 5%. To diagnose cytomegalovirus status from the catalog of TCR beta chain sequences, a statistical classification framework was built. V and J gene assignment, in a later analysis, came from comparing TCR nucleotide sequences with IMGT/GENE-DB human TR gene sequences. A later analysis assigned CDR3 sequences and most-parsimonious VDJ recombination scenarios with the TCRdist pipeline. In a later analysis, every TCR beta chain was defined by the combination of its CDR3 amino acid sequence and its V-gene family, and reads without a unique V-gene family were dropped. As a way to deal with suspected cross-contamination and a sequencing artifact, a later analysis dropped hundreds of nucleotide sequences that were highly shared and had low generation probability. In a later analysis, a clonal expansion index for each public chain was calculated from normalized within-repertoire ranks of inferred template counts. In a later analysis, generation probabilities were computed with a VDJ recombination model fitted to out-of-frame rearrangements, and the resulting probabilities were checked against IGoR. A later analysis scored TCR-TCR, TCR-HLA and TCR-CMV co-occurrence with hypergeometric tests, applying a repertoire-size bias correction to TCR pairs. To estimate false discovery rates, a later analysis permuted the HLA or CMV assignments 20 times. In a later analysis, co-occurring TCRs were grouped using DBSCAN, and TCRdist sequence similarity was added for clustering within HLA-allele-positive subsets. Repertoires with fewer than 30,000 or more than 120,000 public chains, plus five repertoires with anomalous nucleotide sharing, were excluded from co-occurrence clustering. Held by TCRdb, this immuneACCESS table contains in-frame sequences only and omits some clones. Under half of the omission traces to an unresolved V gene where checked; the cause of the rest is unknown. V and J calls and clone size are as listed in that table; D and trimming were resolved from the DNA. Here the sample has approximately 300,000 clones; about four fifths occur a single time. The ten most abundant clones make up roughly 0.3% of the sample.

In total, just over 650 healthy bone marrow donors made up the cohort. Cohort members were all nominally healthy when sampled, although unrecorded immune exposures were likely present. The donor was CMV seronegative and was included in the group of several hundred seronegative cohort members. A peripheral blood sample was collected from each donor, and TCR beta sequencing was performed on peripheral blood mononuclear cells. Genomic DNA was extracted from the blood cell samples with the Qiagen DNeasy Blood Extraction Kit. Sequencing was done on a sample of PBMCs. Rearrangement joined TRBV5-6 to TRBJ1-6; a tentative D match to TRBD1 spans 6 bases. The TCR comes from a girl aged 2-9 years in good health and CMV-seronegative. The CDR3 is CASSSYRVGSSYNSPLHF. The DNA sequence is TGTGCCAGCAGCTCGTACAGGGTCGGAAGCTCCTATAATTCACCCCTCCACTTT.